This is a list of T cell receptor beta chains from one sample in a study of blood T cell repertoires in COVID-19. Data came from immunoSEQ multiplex PCR; TCRdb stores just in-frame clones and leaves some out. The sample lists some 210,000 clones, around nine tenths occurring once. The sequenced sample consisted of peripheral blood. The receptor source for this set is a man in his 60s with COVID-19, enrolled during active disease. Each CDR3 is given with its conserved first and last residue. The D gene is left open where the match is weak. Part of the rows lack a size; the others show once, few, many or a class for expanded clones.

size: NA; J: TRBJ2-3; V: TRBV12-3/TRBV12-4; D: TRBD2; CDR3: CASRREYRDTQYF; DNA: TGTGCCAGCAGGCGGGAGTATAGGGATACGCAGTATTTT
size: NA; J: TRBJ2-7; V: TRBV30; D: TRBD2; CDR3: CASHTSPGGTSGYSYEQYF; DNA: TGTGCCTCTCACACCTCCCCTGGTGGGACTAGCGGGTATTCCTACGAGCAGTACTTC
size: NA; J: TRBJ1-4; V: TRBV19; D: TRBD1; CDR3: CASSREIRGPGGLFF; DNA: TGTGCCAGTAGTCGAGAGATCAGGGGGCCCGGAGGACTGTTTTTT
size: NA; J: TRBJ2-6; V: TRBV7-3; D: NA; CDR3: CASSLGPLTGQSSGANVLTF; DNA: TGTGCCAGCAGCTTGGGGCCCCTAACAGGGCAGAGCTCTGGGGCCAACGTCCTGACTTTC
size: NA; J: TRBJ2-7; V: TRBV7-6; D: TRBD2; CDR3: CASSLESGRAREQYF; DNA: TGTGCCAGCAGCTTAGAATCCGGGAGGGCTCGCGAGCAGTACTTC
size: once; J: TRBJ1-2; V: TRBV14; D: NA; CDR3: CASSQWFQGIMDGYTF; DNA: TGTGCCAGCAGCCAATGGTTTCAGGGGATAATGGATGGCTACACCTTC
size: NA; J: TRBJ2-1; V: TRBV30; D: TRBD1; CDR3: CAWRARGDRNYNEQFF; DNA: TGTGCCTGGAGGGCTAGGGGGGACAGGAACTACAATGAGCAGTTCTTC
size: NA; J: TRBJ1-3; V: TRBV5-5; D: TRBD1; CDR3: CASSRWTGGVFGNTIYF; DNA: TGTGCCAGCAGCCGTTGGACAGGGGGCGTCTTTGGAAACACCATATATTTT
size: NA; J: TRBJ2-5; V: TRBV7-3; D: TRBD1; CDR3: CASSLGGQAETQYF; DNA: TGTGCCAGCAGCTTAGGGGGACAGGCAGAGACCCAGTACTTC
size: NA; J: TRBJ2-2; V: TRBV18; D: NA; CDR3: CASSPARGTNTGELFF; DNA: TGTGCCAGCTCACCCGCCCGGGGGACTAACACCGGGGAGCTGTTTTTT
size: few; J: TRBJ1-2; V: TRBV5-8; D: TRBD1; CDR3: CASSLGQGAGGYTF; DNA: TGTGCCAGCAGCCTGGGACAGGGGGCTGGAGGCTACACCTTC
size: NA; J: TRBJ2-1; V: TRBV19; D: NA; CDR3: CASSQGSGGYNEQFF; DNA: TGTGCCAGTAGTCAGGGCTCGGGCGGATACAATGAGCAGTTCTTC
size: NA; J: TRBJ2-1; V: TRBV19; D: TRBD2; CDR3: CASSLTTSGLYNEQFF; DNA: TGTGCCAGTAGTCTCACAACTAGCGGGCTATACAATGAGCAGTTCTTC
size: once; J: TRBJ1-3; V: TRBV24-1; D: NA; CDR3: CATSDPGSRLNMSSGNTIYF; DNA: TGTGCCACCAGTGACCCGGGTAGTCGTCTCAACATGAGCTCTGGAAACACCATATATTTT
size: NA; J: TRBJ2-7; V: TRBV11-3; D: NA; CDR3: CASSLNRDYEQYF; DNA: TGTGCCAGCAGCTTAAACAGGGACTACGAGCAGTACTTC
size: NA; J: TRBJ2-5; V: TRBV5-1; D: TRBD1; CDR3: CASSLGRTGGRETQYF; DNA: TGCGCCAGCAGCTTGGGCCGGACAGGGGGCAGGGAGACCCAGTACTTC
size: NA; J: TRBJ2-7; V: TRBV5-6; D: TRBD2; CDR3: CASSLPTSGPSYEQYF; DNA: TGTGCCAGCAGCTTACCTACTAGCGGCCCCTCCTACGAGCAGTACTTC
size: NA; J: TRBJ1-6; V: TRBV12-5; D: NA; CDR3: CASALQGRNSPLHF; DNA: TGTGCTAGTGCCCTGCAGGGTCGGAATTCACCCCTCCACTTT
size: NA; J: TRBJ2-3; V: TRBV7-9; D: NA; CDR3: CASSLTGTITDTQYF; DNA: TGTGCCAGCAGCTTAACGGGAACCATCACAGATACGCAGTATTTT
size: NA; J: TRBJ2-1; V: TRBV19; D: NA; CDR3: CASSIGGGGNEQFF; DNA: TGTGCCAGTAGTATAGGGGGAGGTGGCAATGAGCAGTTCTTC
size: NA; J: TRBJ2-7; V: TRBV9; D: TRBD1; CDR3: CASSPGTGGLQYF; DNA: TGTGCCAGCAGCCCCGGGACAGGGGGTCTGCAGTACTTC
size: NA; J: TRBJ1-3; V: TRBV19; D: NA; CDR3: CASSSTGKAGNTIYF; DNA: TGTGCCAGTAGTTCCACAGGGAAGGCTGGAAACACCATATATTTT
size: NA; J: TRBJ1-5; V: TRBV28; D: NA; CDR3: CASSLNRVGQPQHF; DNA: TGTGCCAGCAGTTTAAATCGGGTCGGCCAGCCCCAGCATTTT
size: NA; J: TRBJ2-7; V: TRBV5-4; D: TRBD1; CDR3: CASSSGQGAGEQYF; DNA: TGTGCCAGCAGCTCGGGACAGGGGGCCGGCGAGCAGTACTTC
size: NA; J: TRBJ1-5; V: TRBV7-9; D: NA; CDR3: CASSPPGGDQPQHF; DNA: TGTGCCAGCAGCCCCCCGGGTGGTGATCAGCCCCAGCATTTT
size: NA; J: TRBJ2-2; V: TRBV9; D: TRBD1; CDR3: CASSSYRGLSTGELFF; DNA: TGTGCCAGCAGTTCTTACAGGGGGCTTTCCACCGGGGAGCTGTTTTTT
size: NA; J: TRBJ2-7; V: TRBV5-1; D: NA; CDR3: CASSLVLARSGWEQYF; DNA: TGCGCCAGCAGCTTGGTTCTAGCGAGGAGCGGATGGGAGCAGTACTTC
size: once; J: TRBJ2-1; V: TRBV10-3; D: NA; CDR3: CAISDRVNEQFF; DNA: TGTGCCATCAGTGATCGGGTAAATGAGCAGTTCTTC
size: NA; J: TRBJ1-2; V: TRBV6-1; D: NA; CDR3: CASSESQGNGYTF; DNA: TGTGCCAGCAGTGAAAGTCAGGGAAATGGCTACACCTTC
size: NA; J: TRBJ2-1; V: TRBV11-2; D: TRBD1; CDR3: CASKQGATSTMKQFF; DNA: TGTGCCAGCAAACAGGGGGCGACCTCTACAATGAAGCAGTTCTTC
size: NA; J: TRBJ1-2; V: TRBV30; D: TRBD1; CDR3: CAWSHLRTGIDGYTF; DNA: TGTGCCTGGAGCCACCTTCGGACAGGGATTGATGGCTACACCTTC
size: NA; J: TRBJ1-1; V: TRBV7-8; D: NA; CDR3: CASSLVRGSTEAFF; DNA: TGTGCCAGCAGCTTAGTAAGAGGCTCCACTGAAGCTTTCTTT
size: few; J: TRBJ2-3; V: TRBV6-5; D: NA; CDR3: CASSLQTSTDTQYF; DNA: TGTGCCAGCAGTCTTCAAACTAGCACAGATACGCAGTATTTT
size: once; J: TRBJ1-6; V: TRBV7-2; D: NA; CDR3: CASSLDRVSPLHF; DNA: TGTGCCAGCAGCTTAGATCGAGTTTCACCCCTCCACTTT
size: NA; J: TRBJ2-3; V: TRBV21-1; D: NA; CDR3: CASSKGGPWRGATSTDTQYF; DNA: TGTGCCAGCAGCAAAGGGGGCCCTTGGCGGGGGGCAACTAGCACAGATACGCAGTATTTT
size: NA; J: TRBJ2-7; V: TRBV28; D: TRBD1; CDR3: CASSANRGRLYEQYF; DNA: TGTGCCAGCAGTGCTAACAGGGGGCGGCTGTACGAGCAGTACTTC
size: once; J: TRBJ1-5; V: TRBV19; D: TRBD1; CDR3: CASTKTGGGWQPQHF; DNA: TGTGCCAGTACCAAGACAGGGGGCGGGTGGCAGCCCCAGCATTTT
size: once; J: TRBJ1-3; V: TRBV27; D: TRBD1; CDR3: CASSRQGGNTIYF; DNA: TGTGCCAGCAGCCGACAGGGCGGAAACACCATATATTTT